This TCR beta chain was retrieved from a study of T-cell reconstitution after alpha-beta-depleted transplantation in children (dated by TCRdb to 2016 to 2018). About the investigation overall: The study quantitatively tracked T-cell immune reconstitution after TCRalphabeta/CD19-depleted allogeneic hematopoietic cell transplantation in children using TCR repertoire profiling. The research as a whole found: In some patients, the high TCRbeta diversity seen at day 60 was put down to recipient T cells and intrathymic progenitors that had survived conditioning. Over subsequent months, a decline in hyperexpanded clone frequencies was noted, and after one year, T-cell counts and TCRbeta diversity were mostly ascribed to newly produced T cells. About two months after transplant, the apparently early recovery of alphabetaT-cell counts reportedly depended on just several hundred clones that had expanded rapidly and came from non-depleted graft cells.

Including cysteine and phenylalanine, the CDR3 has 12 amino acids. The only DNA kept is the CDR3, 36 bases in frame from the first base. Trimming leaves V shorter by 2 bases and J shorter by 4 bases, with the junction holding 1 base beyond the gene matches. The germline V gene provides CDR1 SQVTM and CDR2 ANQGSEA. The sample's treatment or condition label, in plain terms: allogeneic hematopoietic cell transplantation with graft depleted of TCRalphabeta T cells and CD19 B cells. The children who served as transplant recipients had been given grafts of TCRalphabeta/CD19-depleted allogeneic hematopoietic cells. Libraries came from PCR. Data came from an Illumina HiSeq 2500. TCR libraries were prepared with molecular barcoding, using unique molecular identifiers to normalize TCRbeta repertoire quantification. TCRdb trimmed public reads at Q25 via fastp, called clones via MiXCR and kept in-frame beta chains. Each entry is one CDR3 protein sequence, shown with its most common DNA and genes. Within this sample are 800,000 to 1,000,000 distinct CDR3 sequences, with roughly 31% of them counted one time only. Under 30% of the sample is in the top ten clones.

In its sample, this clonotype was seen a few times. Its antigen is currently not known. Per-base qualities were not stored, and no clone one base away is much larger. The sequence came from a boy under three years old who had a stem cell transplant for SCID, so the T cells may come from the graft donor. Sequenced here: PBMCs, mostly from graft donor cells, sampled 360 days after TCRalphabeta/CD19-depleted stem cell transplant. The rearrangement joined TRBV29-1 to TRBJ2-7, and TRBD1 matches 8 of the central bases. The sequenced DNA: TGCAGCGTTGAACAGGGGGCGTACGAGCAGTACTTC. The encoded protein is CSVEQGAYEQYF.